This T cell receptor beta chain was profiled in a study of T cell responses to AZD1222 COVID-19 vaccine. The germline V and J ends were trimmed by 4 bases and 0 bases, with 13 bases remaining between them. Germline loops: CDR1 LGHDT, CDR2 YNNKEL (reference sequence). The CDR3 is 16 amino acids. Assay used: immunoSEQ multiplex PCR; TCRdb lists only in-frame clones, some missing. The sample lists more than 150,000 clones, about 87% occurring once. Note on this clone: Its antigen is unidentified.

Study-level points and caveats: Regions 160-218 and 743-854 held dominance among vaccine-associated CD4 TCRs, which spanned spike.

Sample: peripheral blood, taken on day 0 of AZD1222 vaccination. This receptor was taken from an adult in good health. The chain has TRBV3-1 (or the pseudogene TRBV3-2) and TRBJ1-3; D unresolved. The CDR3 is CASSRPSMLSGNTIYF. CDR3 nucleotide sequence: TGTGCCAGCAGCCGCCCCTCTATGCTCTCTGGAAACACCATATATTTT.